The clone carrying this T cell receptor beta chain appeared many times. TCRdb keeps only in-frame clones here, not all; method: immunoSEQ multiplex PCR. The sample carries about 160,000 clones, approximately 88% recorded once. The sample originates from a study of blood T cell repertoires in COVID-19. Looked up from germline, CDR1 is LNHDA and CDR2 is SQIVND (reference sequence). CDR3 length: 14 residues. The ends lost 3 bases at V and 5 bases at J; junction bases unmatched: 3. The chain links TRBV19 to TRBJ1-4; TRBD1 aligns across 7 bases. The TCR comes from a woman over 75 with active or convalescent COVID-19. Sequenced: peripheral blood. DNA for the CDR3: TGTGCCAGTAGTATGGGACAGAAGAATGAAAAACTGTTTTTT. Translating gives CASSMGQKNEKLFF.